The 20 T cell receptor beta chains given below trace back to one sample, sequenced in a study of blood T cell repertoires in COVID-19. This table comes from immunoSEQ multiplex PCR, and its TCRdb copy is limited to in-frame clones, with some not included. The data hold around 220,000 clones, with 65% to 90% observed a single time. Sequencing was carried out using peripheral blood. These receptors were obtained from a man between 50 and 59 years old with acute or convalescent COVID-19.

This chain joins TRBV5-1 and TRBJ1-2; perhaps TRBD1 as D (6 bases). This CDR3 region has 13 residues. V dropped 3 bases and J dropped 4 bases, with 10 bases sitting between them. CDR1 is SGHRS, CDR2 YFSETQ, per germline. CDR3 amino acids: CASSYGTSYGYTF. The CDR3 nucleotides read TGCGCCAGCAGCTATGGGACATCCTATGGCTACACCTTC.

J is TRBJ1-1 and V is TRBV19; 7 nucleotides agree with TRBD1. The V gene end was trimmed by 5 bases and the J gene end by 0 bases; junction bases not matched to a gene: 6. Germline assignment: CDR1 LNHDA and CDR2 SQIVND (reference sequence). CDR3 size: 15 residues. Here the CDR3 reads CASSVDRALNTEAFF. In DNA, the CDR3 is TGTGCCAGTAGTGTCGACAGGGCATTGAACACTGAAGCTTTCTTT.

The chain employs TRBV5-1 and TRBJ2-1; 9 nucleotides align to TRBD2. This CDR3 has 15 amino acids. The V gene end was trimmed by 4 bases and the J gene end by 6 bases; junction bases not matched to a gene: 8. Germline-derived CDR1 and CDR2 are SGHRS and YFSETQ. The CDR3 DNA reads as TGCGCCAGCAGCCCCTTAGCGGGGGCCTCCAATGAGCAGTTCTTC. Residues: CASSPLAGASNEQFF.

The chain carries TRBV5-1 and TRBJ1-2; no clear D. The CDR3 loop spans 15 amino acids. V shed 2 bases and J shed 0 bases, with 11 bases lying between them. Per the germline V gene, CDR1 is SGHRS and CDR2 is YFSETQ. The CDR3 coding sequence is TGCGCCAGCAGCTTTAGAGAGGGTTCTAACTATGGCTACACCTTC. Its protein is CASSFREGSNYGYTF.

The CDR3 bases are TGTGCCAGCAGCTTGGGTCTCCTCGGGGAAAAACTGTTTTTT. It encodes CASSLGLLGEKLFF. The gene calls are TRBV5-4 and TRBJ1-4, with D uncertain. CDR3 length: 14 residues. Germline CDR1 SGHNT, CDR2 YYREEE (reference sequence). V was clipped by 0 bases and J by 8 bases, with 11 bases between them.

CDR3 amino acids: CASSLGAEKYGYTF. The DNA of the CDR3 is TGCGCCAGCAGCTTGGGCGCGGAGAAGTATGGCTACACCTTC. The rearrangement uses TRBV5-1 and TRBJ1-2; D is unclear. This CDR3 region has 14 residues. V gave up 0 bases and J gave up 5 bases, with 11 bases separating them. From germline, CDR1 is SGHRS and CDR2 YFSETQ.

This chain joins TRBV29-1 and TRBJ1-1, with D hard to call. The CDR3 length is 14 residues. Germline V gene sequence: CDR1 SQVTM, CDR2 ANQGSEA. The V gene lost 1 base and the J gene lost 8 bases, with 17 bases spanning the gap. The CDR3 here is CSVEAAAMSGEAFF. DNA for the CDR3: TGCAGCGTTGAAGCCGCCGCCATGAGCGGGGAAGCTTTCTTT.

The chain links TRBV3-1 (or the pseudogene TRBV3-2) to TRBJ1-4; D possibly corresponds to TRBD1 (5 bases). Trimming pared 4 bases from V and 7 bases from J, leaving 16 bases between. This CDR3 has 15 amino acids. In germline, CDR1 is LGHDT, CDR2 YNNKEL (reference sequence). The CDR3 DNA reads TGTGCCAGCAGCCCATTGGGGGGGTGGAGTGAAAAACTGTTTTTT. It translates to CASSPLGGWSEKLFF.

This clone was seen more than once but under ten times. J is TRBJ2-7 and V is TRBV9, with 10 nucleotides matching TRBD1. V trimming: 3 bases; J trimming: 7 bases; junction bases outside the gene matches: 4. Per the germline V gene, CDR1 is SGDLS and CDR2 is YYNGEE. The CDR3 runs to 13 residues. The CDR3 region has the DNA TGTGCCAGCAGCGGTGACAGGGGGCAGGAGCAGTACTTC. Protein sequence: CASSGDRGQEQYF.

The J gene is TRBJ2-5, the V gene TRBV13, with 7 positions matching TRBD2. Trimming took 5 bases from V and 4 from J; bases not matched to a gene: 16. The germline V gene encodes CDR1 PRHDT and CDR2 FYEKMQ (reference sequence). This CDR3 has 17 residues. The CDR3 bases are TGTGCCAGCAGCCCCCGGAGTGTCGGGGGGTTATCAGAGACCCAGTACTTC. This sequence encodes CASSPRSVGGLSETQYF.

The chain couples TRBV3-1 (or the pseudogene TRBV3-2) to TRBJ2-3; weak D call: TRBD2 (5 bases). V lost 3 bases and J 6 bases, leaving 13 bases between the germline ends. There are 14 residues in the CDR3. CDR1 and CDR2 (germline): LGHDT, YNNKEL (reference sequence). The CDR3, as DNA: TGTGCCAGCAGCCATGAACGGGGATCGGATACGCAGTATTTT. It translates to CASSHERGSDTQYF.

The CDR3 region has the DNA TGTGCCTGGAGTGAAGGGGGCGCGTCCAATCAGCCCCAGCATTTT. As protein: CAWSEGGASNQPQHF. V and J are TRBV30 and TRBJ1-5; 7 bases fit TRBD1. The CDR3 is 15 residues long. CDR1 GTSNPN and CDR2 SVGIG come from the germline V gene (reference sequence). Unmatched junction bases numbered 6, after V lost 1 base and J lost 3 bases.

This chain uses TRBV10-2 with TRBJ1-1, with TRBD1 as a possible D gene (6 bases). Germline lookup yields CDR1 WSHSY and CDR2 SAAADI. Between the trimmed V and J ends, which lost 8 bases and 6 bases, there was a span of 22 bases. The CDR3 totals 15 residues. The CDR3, as DNA: TGCGCCAGCCAGGAACAACCCTTGACAGGAGCTGAAGCTTTCTTT. It encodes CASQEQPLTGAEAFF.

The V gene is TRBV27, the J gene TRBJ1-5; 12 nucleotides agree with TRBD1. J gave up 4 bases and V 0 bases, and 4 bases lay outside the gene matches. Germline values: CDR1 MNHEY, CDR2 SMNVEV (reference sequence). The CDR3 totals 17 residues. This chain's CDR3 is CASSLSGGQGANQPQHF. The CDR3 DNA sequence: TGTGCCAGCAGTTTATCGGGGGGACAGGGGGCAAATCAGCCCCAGCATTTT.

The rearrangement joins TRBV19 to TRBJ2-1, with D maybe TRBD2 (6 bases). Looked up from germline, CDR1 is LNHDA and CDR2 is SQIVND (reference sequence). Trimming shortened V by 7 bases and J by 7 bases, and 23 bases separated the two germline ends. This CDR3 has 16 amino acids. The chain's CDR3 is CASTGEMWTGTNEQFF. In DNA form, the CDR3 reads TGTGCCAGTACTGGGGAGATGTGGACGGGGACTAATGAGCAGTTCTTC.

This clone was found a few times. V gene TRBV4-1 combines with J gene TRBJ1-5, with D tentatively TRBD1 (6 bases). Trimming left V 1 base short and J 4 bases short, with 17 bases between. The germline CDR1 and CDR2 sequences are MGHRA and YSYEKL. CDR3 length equals 17 residues. The CDR3 here is CASSQVSGTKANQPQHF. The DNA for the CDR3 is TGCGCCAGCAGCCAAGTTTCCGGGACAAAGGCGAATCAGCCCCAGCATTTT.

This sequence joins TRBV19 and TRBJ1-2, with no clear D. CDR3 length equals 12 residues. The germline V and J ends were trimmed by 6 bases and 2 bases, with 7 bases remaining between them. In germline, CDR1 is LNHDA, CDR2 SQIVND (reference sequence). In DNA, the CDR3 is TGTGCCAGTAGGCAGTGGAACTATGGCTACACCTTC. This encodes CASRQWNYGYTF. Combining the CDR3 with reference TRBV19 and TRBJ1-2 gives the whole variable domain DGGITQSPKYLFRKEGQNVTLSCEQNLNHDAMYWYRQDPGQGLRLIYYSQIVNDFQKGDIAEGYSVSREKKESFPLTVTSAQKNPTAFYLCASRQWNYGYTFGSGTRLTVV.

The chain uses TRBV10-2 and TRBJ1-3, with D perhaps TRBD1 (6 bases). The CDR3 length is 14 residues. CDR1 WSHSY and CDR2 SAAADI come from the germline V gene. Trimming took 6 bases from V and 3 from J, leaving 12 bases between them. The CDR3 coding sequence is TGCGCCAGCAGACCAACAGGGAATGGAAACACCATATATTTT. Protein: CASRPTGNGNTIYF.

This clone appeared a single time. The J gene is TRBJ2-7, the V gene TRBV18; tentative D call: TRBD1 (6 bases). The germline V and J ends were trimmed by 3 bases and 3 bases, with 12 bases remaining between them. Germline V gives CDR1 KGHSH, CDR2 LQKENI. This CDR3 has 14 amino acids. The CDR3 loop reads CASSPSGQNYEQYF. The CDR3 bases are TGTGCCAGCTCACCCTCGGGACAAAACTACGAGCAGTACTTC.

This rearrangement joins TRBV29-1 to TRBJ1-2; 8 nucleotides agree with TRBD1. The germline V gene has CDR1 SQVTM and CDR2 ANQGSEA. Unmatched junction bases numbered 7, after V lost 1 base and J lost 6 bases. The CDR3 runs to 14 residues. CDR3 DNA: TGCAGCGTTGAAGGGAGGGACAGGACCAATGGCTACACCTTC. Encoded protein: CSVEGRDRTNGYTF. The full variable domain, with the rest looked up from reference TRBV29-1 and TRBJ1-2, is SAVISQKPSRDICQRGTSLTIQCQVDSQVTMMFWYRQQPGQSLTLIATANQGSEATYESGFVIDKFPISRPNLTFSTLTVSNMSPEDSSIYLCSVEGRDRTNGYTFGSGTRLTVV.